The subject of this entry is one TCR beta chain. Its matching antigen is unknown. This CDR3 spans 15 amino acids. J gave up 2 bases and V 6 bases, and 9 bases lay outside the gene matches. From germline, CDR1 is SNHLY and CDR2 FYNNEI. For every subset, genomic DNA was evenly distributed across several immunoSEQ plates. Method: immunoSEQ multiplex PCR; TCRdb's copy keeps in-frame clones and lacks some. The sample consists of fewer than 150,000 clones, 65% to 75% of them appearing once. The sample comes from a study of shared clonotypes between healthy human individuals. Study-wide points: Naive subsets typically showed greater estimated richness than memory subsets. Sequencing depth was expected to influence donor clonotype sharing.

The origin of this receptor is a woman under 40 in good health. The J gene is TRBJ2-7, the V gene TRBV2; the match to TRBD2 covers 8 bases. The source material was memory CD8+ T cells sorted from blood. Subset given: CD45RO+ cells pooled with CCR7-negative TemRA cells. The CDR3 DNA follows: TGTGCCAGCAGAGGCCTAGCGGGTCAAACCTACGAGCAGTACTTC. Residues: CASRGLAGQTYEQYF.